Following are 32 T cell receptor beta chains from one sample sequenced in a study of blood T cell repertoires in COVID-19 (dated by TCRdb to 2018 to 2020). To prepare the library, the immunoSEQ multiplex PCR assay was applied. TCRdb re-hosts the immuneACCESS table, in-frame sequences only. Its copies lack some clones; in the studies checked, an unresolved V gene accounts for under half of them, and the cause for the rest is not known. This sample is represented by 200,000 to 250,000 clones; approximately 80% of them were singletons. The ten largest clones add up to about a tenth of the sample. Material: PBMCs or T cells enriched from blood (not recorded which). The receptors derive from a middle-aged man who had recovered from COVID-19.

The chain joins TRBV3-1 (or the pseudogene TRBV3-2) to TRBJ1-2, with 8 bases aligning to TRBD1. The CDR3 sequence is 14 residues long. The germline V gene encodes CDR1 LGHDT and CDR2 YNNKEL (reference sequence). V lost 3 bases, J lost 4 bases, and 4 bases stayed unmatched. CDR3 nucleotides: TGTGCCAGCAGCCATCTGACAGGGGTCTATGGCTACACCTTC. Its protein product is CASSHLTGVYGYTF.

The chain is built from TRBV19 and TRBJ1-3, with TRBD1 matching 10 bases. With V trimmed by 1 base and J by 2 bases, 2 bases remained unmatched. The CDR3 loop spans 16 amino acids. Germline V gene lookup returns CDR1 LNHDA and CDR2 SQIVND (reference sequence). The CDR3 region is CASSIGDRGTGNTIYF. CDR3 DNA sequence: TGTGCCAGTAGTATAGGGGACAGGGGAACTGGAAACACCATATATTTT.

The CDR3 reads CAFDRGSWGYEQYF. CDR3 bases: TGTGCCTTTGACAGGGGGTCGTGGGGTTACGAGCAGTACTTC. This chain connects TRBV30 to TRBJ2-7, with 9 bases that match TRBD1. The length of the CDR3 is 14 residues. The ends lost 7 bases at V and 4 bases at J; junction bases unmatched: 11. The germline CDR1 and CDR2 sequences are GTSNPN and SVGIG (reference sequence).

This chain links TRBV4-1 with TRBJ2-2; 10 bases are a match to TRBD2. Germline V CDR1 and CDR2: MGHRA, YSYEKL. Unmatched junction bases numbered 4, after V lost 1 base and J lost 2 bases. This CDR3 has 17 residues. CDR3: CASSQGLAGLNTGELFF. The CDR3 bases are TGCGCCAGCAGCCAAGGACTAGCGGGTTTAAACACCGGGGAGCTGTTTTTT.

The rearrangement uses TRBV15 and TRBJ1-3, with a possible D match to TRBD1 (5 bases). CDR3 length equals 14 residues. V was cut by 5 bases and J by 4 bases, with 12 bases left in between. Germline V lookup: CDR1 LNHNV, CDR2 YYDKDF (reference sequence). The CDR3 region is CATSSWGSGNTIYF. The CDR3 DNA reads TGTGCCACCAGCTCGTGGGGCAGCGGAAACACCATATATTTT. Drawing the rest from reference TRBV15 and TRBJ1-3, the complete variable domain is DAMVIQNPRYQVTQFGKPVTLSCSQTLNHNVMYWYQQKSSQAPKLLFHYYDKDFNNEADTPDNFQSRRPNTSFCFLDIRSPGLGDTAMYLCATSSWGSGNTIYFGEGSWLTVV.

V usage is TRBV6-4 and J usage is TRBJ1-2; D gene ambiguous. From germline, CDR1 is MRHNA and CDR2 SNTAGT. V shed 5 bases and J shed 3 bases, with 7 bases lying between them. The CDR3 extends over 12 amino acids. CDR3 DNA sequence: TGTGCCAGCAGTCGGAGGGACTATGGCTACACCTTC. Residues: CASSRRDYGYTF.

V usage is TRBV6-4 and J usage is TRBJ2-2, with 10 bases matching TRBD1. Germline V gene sequence: CDR1 MRHNA, CDR2 SNTAGT. Trimming took 5 bases from V and 5 from J; bases not matched to a gene: 5. The CDR3 runs 15 residues. CDR3 bases: TGTGCCAGCAGTCCGGACAGGGGGGGAACCGGGGAGCTGTTTTTT. Its protein product is CASSPDRGGTGELFF.

The chain links TRBV5-6 to TRBJ2-2, with D possibly being TRBD1 (6 bases). CDR3 length: 15 amino acids. V dropped 0 bases and J dropped 3 bases, with 9 bases sitting between them. Per the germline V gene, CDR1 is SGHDT and CDR2 is YYEEEE. DNA for the CDR3: TGTGCCAGCAGCTTGGGGGGGCCTTACACCGGGGAGCTGTTTTTT. Translated, it gives CASSLGGPYTGELFF.

The genes are TRBV5-1 and TRBJ1-3, with D hard to call. Per the germline V gene, CDR1 is SGHRS and CDR2 is YFSETQ. The CDR3 has 15 amino acids. The germline V and J ends were trimmed by 5 bases and 0 bases, with 12 bases remaining between them. This CDR3 reads CASSQGSASGNTIYF. The DNA for the CDR3 is TGCGCCAGCAGTCAAGGGAGCGCCTCTGGAAACACCATATATTTT.

The chain couples TRBV30 to TRBJ1-2; D unresolved. In germline, CDR1 is GTSNPN, CDR2 SVGIG (reference sequence). Trimming stripped 2 bases from V and 1 base from J, with 8 bases between. The CDR3 length is 13 residues. In DNA, the CDR3 is TGTGCCTGGAGTTTCCCCAATAACTATGGCTACACCTTC. Protein: CAWSFPNNYGYTF.

The V and J genes are TRBV2 and TRBJ1-3; 8 bases are a match to TRBD1. The J segment lost 5 bases and the V segment lost 8 bases, leaving 5 bases of the junction unmatched. There are 13 residues in the CDR3. CDR1 and CDR2 (germline): SNHLY, FYNNEI. CDR3 protein: CASRGQGRNTIYF. The CDR3 nucleotides are TGTGCCAGCCGAGGACAGGGCAGAAACACCATATATTTT.

This clone was found once. The chain couples TRBV6-5 to TRBJ2-1; perhaps TRBD1 as D (5 bases). Trimming cost V 5 bases and J 2 bases, with 13 bases left between them. CDR1 and CDR2 (germline): MNHEY, SVGAGI. This CDR3 spans 15 amino acids. The CDR3 sequence is CASSRAWGTYNEQFF. The CDR3 DNA follows: TGTGCCAGCAGTCGCGCTTGGGGCACCTACAATGAGCAGTTCTTC.

The genes are TRBV5-1 and TRBJ2-5, with TRBD1 identical over 9 bases. The J segment lost 3 bases and the V segment lost 4 bases, leaving 1 base of the junction unmatched. Germline V CDR1 and CDR2: SGHRS, YFSETQ. There are 13 residues in the CDR3. CDR3 bases: TGCGCCAGCAGCCGGACAGGGGAAGAGACCCAGTACTTC. The encoded protein is CASSRTGEETQYF.

The chain recombines TRBV11-2 with TRBJ2-1; 10 nucleotides agree with TRBD2. The V segment lost 7 bases and the J segment 0 bases; nucleotides outside the gene matches: 15. Germline loops: CDR1 SGHAT, CDR2 FQNNGV. This CDR3 region has 19 residues. The CDR3 protein is CASNQGASGGLDSYNEQFF. CDR3 nucleotide sequence: TGTGCCAGCAACCAGGGGGCTAGCGGGGGCCTCGACTCCTACAATGAGCAGTTCTTC.

V and J are TRBV5-1 and TRBJ1-4; D may be TRBD1 (6 bases). Germline-derived CDR1 and CDR2 are SGHRS and YFSETQ. The CDR3 is made up of 16 amino acids. The germline V and J ends were trimmed by 3 bases and 0 bases, with 12 bases remaining between them. The CDR3 DNA is TGCGCCAGCAGCTCGGGAGGGGGAGCAACTAATGAAAAACTGTTTTTT. Protein sequence: CASSSGGGATNEKLFF.

This clone was seen a few times. The rearrangement joins TRBV20-1 to TRBJ2-3; tentatively, D is TRBD2 (5 bases). From germline, CDR1 is DFQATT and CDR2 SNEGSKA (reference sequence). The CDR3 has 15 residues. V dropped 3 bases and J dropped 2 bases, with 15 bases sitting between them. DNA of the CDR3: TGCAGTGCTAGTTTCCAGCGGAAGCCCACAGATACGCAGTATTTT. It codes for CSASFQRKPTDTQYF.

DNA of the CDR3: TGTGCCAGCAGCTTAGTCGAGCACACTGAAGCTTTCTTT. Its protein product is CASSLVEHTEAFF. The J gene is TRBJ1-1, the V gene TRBV7-9; the D is unclear. Germline V gene data show CDR1 as SEHNR and CDR2 as FQNEAQ (reference sequence). Trimming left V 1 base short and J 3 bases short, with 6 bases between. The CDR3 runs 13 residues.

The rearrangement uses TRBV5-5 and TRBJ1-5; TRBD1 matches at 9 bases. Germline V gene sequence: CDR1 SGHKS, CDR2 YYEKEE (reference sequence). The CDR3 runs to 14 residues. With 4 bases clipped from V and 9 bases from J, the junction kept 8 bases outside the gene matches. The CDR3 bases are TGTGCCAGCAGCCCCGGACAGGGGCTAGGGCCCCAGCATTTT. Encoded protein: CASSPGQGLGPQHF.

The chain carries TRBV7-9 and TRBJ2-1; TRBD1 matches at 7 bases. Germline CDR1 SEHNR, CDR2 FQNEAQ (reference sequence). The CDR3 consists of 13 residues. V was pared by 2 bases and J by 10 bases, with 5 bases of the junction left unmatched. In nucleotides, the CDR3 is TGTGCCAGCAGCTTAACAGGGGTCGGGGAGCAGTTCTTC. It encodes CASSLTGVGEQFF.

The V and J genes are TRBV4-2 and TRBJ1-5; D unresolved. Germline V gene lookup returns CDR1 LGHNA and CDR2 YNFKEQ. V lost 1 base, J lost 2 bases, and 12 bases lay in between. The CDR3 extends over 16 amino acids. CDR3: CASSQAANEGNQPQHF. CDR3 nucleotides: TGTGCCAGCAGCCAAGCCGCTAACGAGGGCAATCAGCCCCAGCATTTT.

This clone showed up just once. The chain carries TRBV27 and TRBJ1-2; D unresolved. Germline CDR1 MNHEY, CDR2 SMNVEV (reference sequence). Between the trimmed V and J ends, which lost 6 bases and 0 bases, there was a span of 23 bases. This CDR3 spans 18 amino acids. CDR3 protein: CASRPLGGGLPTNYGYTF. CDR3 nucleotide sequence: TGTGCCAGCAGACCTTTGGGCGGAGGACTACCAACTAACTATGGCTACACCTTC.

The chain joins TRBV7-2 to TRBJ2-1; maybe TRBD2 (6 bases). Germline assignment: CDR1 SGHTA and CDR2 FQGNSA. V lost 1 base and J 3 bases, leaving 10 bases between the germline ends. This CDR3 has 15 residues. For the CDR3, the DNA is TGTGCCAGCAGCTTAGTCGGGCGGGACTACAATGAGCAGTTCTTC. Its translation is CASSLVGRDYNEQFF.

The table lists this clone with a few counts. This rearrangement joins TRBV12-3 or TRBV12-4 to TRBJ1-1; TRBD1 agrees at 8 bases. CDR3 length: 11 amino acids. J lost 9 bases, V lost 5 bases, and 2 bases had no gene match. CDR3 nucleotide sequence: TGTGCCAGCAGTGACAGGGGAAAAGCTTTCTTT. This codes for CASSDRGKAFF.

This clone appeared a few times. The chain couples TRBV5-1 to TRBJ1-6, with D hard to call. Germline CDR1 is SGHRS and CDR2 is YFSETQ. The germline V and J ends were trimmed by 2 bases and 7 bases, with 13 bases remaining between them. The CDR3 has 15 residues. The CDR3 DNA reads as TGCGCCAGCAGCTTTAGCCAAGTTCCAAATTCACCCCTCCACTTT. Protein: CASSFSQVPNSPLHF.

V is TRBV7-6 and J is TRBJ1-6; D uncertain. Trimming removed 3 bases at V and 0 bases at J, with 12 bases between. This CDR3 contains 17 residues. Germline V gene lookup returns CDR1 SGHVS and CDR2 FNYEAQ. The CDR3 coding sequence is TGTGCCAGCAGCTTGGGCGGGCCGAGCTCCTATAATTCACCCCTCCACTTT. Translating it yields CASSLGGPSSYNSPLHF.

This clone was seen a few times. The chain links TRBV23-1 to TRBJ2-2; D gene uncertain. TRBV23-1 is given ORF status, its function remaining uncertain. CDR3 length: 17 residues. Trimming took 0 bases from V and 0 from J, leaving 11 bases between them. The CDR3 coding sequence is TGCGCCAGCAGTCAATCGTTACAGCACGCGAACACCGGGGAGCTGTTTTTT. This translates into CASSQSLQHANTGELFF.

The rearrangement links TRBV18 to TRBJ1-1; a weak D match, TRBD1 (6 bases). V gave up 2 bases and J gave up 0 bases, with 10 bases separating them. The CDR3 covers 15 residues. Germline CDR1 and CDR2: KGHSH and LQKENI. The CDR3 sequence is CASSPGGAMNTEAFF. CDR3 nucleotides: TGTGCCAGCTCACCAGGGGGCGCGATGAACACTGAAGCTTTCTTT.

The sample holds many counts of this clone. The J gene is TRBJ2-3, the V gene TRBV2, with 12 bases that match TRBD2. The CDR3 spans 18 residues. Germline CDR1 reads SNHLY; CDR2 reads FYNNEI. V was pared by 4 bases and J by 4 bases, with 12 bases of the junction left unmatched. The CDR3 DNA reads TGTGCCAGCAGTGGGCCTAGCGGGGGGGCCACGAGGTCAGATACGCAGTATTTT. Protein sequence: CASSGPSGGATRSDTQYF.

The chain employs TRBV3-1 (or the pseudogene TRBV3-2) and TRBJ1-2, with 8 bases matching TRBD1. J lost 3 bases, V lost 3 bases, and 9 bases had no gene match. This CDR3 comprises 16 residues. CDR1 is LGHDT, CDR2 YNNKEL, per germline (reference sequence). CDR3 coding DNA: TGTGCCAGCAGCCATTCTACAGGACAGGGTCACTATGGCTACACCTTC. Protein product: CASSHSTGQGHYGYTF.

The gene calls are TRBV27 and TRBJ1-2; D is uncertain. Looked up from germline, CDR1 is MNHEY and CDR2 is SMNVEV (reference sequence). The CDR3 totals 14 residues. Trimming shortened V by 5 bases and J by 6 bases, and 16 bases separated the two germline ends. CDR3 amino acids: CASSTNTGKDGYTF. The CDR3 DNA reads as TGTGCCAGCAGTACAAACACGGGGAAGGATGGCTACACCTTC.

This chain joins TRBV19 and TRBJ1-2, with 8 bases identical to TRBD1. The CDR3 is made up of 14 amino acids. In germline, CDR1 is LNHDA, CDR2 SQIVND (reference sequence). Trimming took 4 bases from V and 4 from J; bases not matched to a gene: 5. CDR3 sequence (DNA): TGTGCCAGTAGTACAGGACAGGGTGGCTATGGCTACACCTTC. It specifies CASSTGQGGYGYTF.

The chain recombines TRBV4-2 with TRBJ2-7, with D possibly being TRBD2 (5 bases). The V and J ends lost 0 bases and 4 bases respectively, with 16 bases between them. CDR1 is LGHNA, CDR2 YNFKEQ, per germline. The CDR3 is 16 amino acids. The CDR3 nucleotides are TGTGCCAGCAGCCAAGATCGGAGGCCTGAACTTTACGAGCAGTACTTC. Amino acids: CASSQDRRPELYEQYF.